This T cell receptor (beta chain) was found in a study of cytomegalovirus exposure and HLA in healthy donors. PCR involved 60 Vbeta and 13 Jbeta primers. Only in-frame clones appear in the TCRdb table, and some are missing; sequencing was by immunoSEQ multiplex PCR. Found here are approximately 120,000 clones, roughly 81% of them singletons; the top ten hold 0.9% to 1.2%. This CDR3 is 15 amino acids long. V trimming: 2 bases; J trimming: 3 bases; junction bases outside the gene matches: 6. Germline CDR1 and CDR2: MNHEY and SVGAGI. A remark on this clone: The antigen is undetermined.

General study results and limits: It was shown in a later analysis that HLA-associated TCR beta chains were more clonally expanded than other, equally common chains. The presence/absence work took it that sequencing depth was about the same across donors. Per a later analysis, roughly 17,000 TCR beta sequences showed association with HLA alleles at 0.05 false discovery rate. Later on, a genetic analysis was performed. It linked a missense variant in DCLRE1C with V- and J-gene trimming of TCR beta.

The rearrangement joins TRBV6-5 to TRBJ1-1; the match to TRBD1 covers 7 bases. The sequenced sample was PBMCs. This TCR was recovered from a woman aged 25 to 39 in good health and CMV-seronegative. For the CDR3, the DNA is TGTGCCAGCAGTTACCCGGGACAGATTTACACTGAAGCTTTCTTT. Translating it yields CASSYPGQIYTEAFF.